The clone carrying this T cell receptor beta chain was observed a few times. TCRdb passed the RT-PCR reads through MiXCR, listing each CDR3 protein once. The sample has almost 700,000 distinct CDR3 sequences; more than 13% are singletons. This receptor was obtained from a female donor in good health, serving as a healthy control. Sequences were obtained from memory CD4+ T cells from blood.

The CDR3 reads CASSWGQGAAYEQYF. The CDR3, as DNA: TGTGCCAGCAGTTGGGGACAGGGGGCAGCCTACGAGCAGTACTTC. The chain joins TRBV27 to TRBJ2-7, with 12 nucleotides matching TRBD1. The CDR3 is 15 residues long. Germline assignment: CDR1 MNHEY and CDR2 SMNVEV (reference sequence). Trimming at V came to 4 bases and at J to 2 bases, leaving 3 bases not matched to a gene.